Sequencing of this T cell receptor beta chain was carried out in a study of CD8 T cells in Susac syndrome. Looking at the study overall: Within the sequenced Susac syndrome patient group, over 5 exhibited active disease and fewer than 10 were in remission.

After extraction with the RNeasy kit, roughly 0.5 to 1 ug of the RNA was reverse transcribed using random hexamers. From the immunoSEQ multiplex PCR reads, TCRdb called clonotypes with MiXCR, one entry per CDR3 protein. The profile shows around 90,000 distinct CDR3 sequences, roughly 96% of them singletons. Trimming left V 6 bases short and J 2 bases short, with 11 bases between. Per germline, CDR1 MNHEY and CDR2 SMNVEV (reference sequence). The CDR3 has 14 amino acids. Source material: CD8+ T cells from PBMCs. This sequence originates from a human donor with Susac syndrome. V and J are TRBV27 and TRBJ2-1; D is perhaps TRBD1 (6 bases). CDR3 amino acids: CASSARGTYNEQFF. CDR3 DNA: TGTGCCAGCAGCGCCAGGGGCACCTACAATGAGCAGTTCTTC.